This is a list of T cell receptor beta chains from one sample in a study of blood T cell repertoires in COVID-19. The data were produced by immunoSEQ multiplex PCR, yet TCRdb's version contains in-frame clones alone and is incomplete. The repertoire holds about 53,000 clones, with over 90% as singletons. Sequencing was carried out using peripheral blood. These receptor sequences come from a human donor in a cohort sampled during active COVID-19. Each CDR3 is given with its conserved first and last residue. The D gene is left open where the match is weak. Clone size, where shown, is once, few, many, or a class for clones that have expanded.

D	V	J	size	CDR3	DNA
TRBD2	TRBV10-3	TRBJ2-3	-	CARSAGGTDTQYF	TGTGCCAGATCAGCGGGGGGCACAGATACGCAGTATTTT
TRBD1	TRBV19	TRBJ1-5	-	CASTYGQGNHQPQHF	TGTGCCAGTACTTACGGACAGGGGAACCATCAGCCCCAGCATTTT
-	TRBV20-1	TRBJ1-1	-	CSARDNRETEAFF	TGCAGTGCTCGTGACAACCGAGAGACTGAAGCTTTCTTT
TRBD1	TRBV5-4	TRBJ2-2	-	CASSGTGGANTGELFF	TGTGCCAGCAGCGGAACAGGGGGCGCGAACACCGGGGAGCTGTTTTTT
TRBD1	TRBV5-1	TRBJ1-1	once	CASRWDSNMNTEAFF	TGCGCCAGCAGATGGGACAGTAATATGAACACTGAAGCTTTCTTT
-	TRBV4-1	TRBJ1-1	-	CASSRREEDTEAFF	TGCGCCAGCAGCCGCAGGGAGGAGGACACTGAAGCTTTCTTT
-	TRBV7-2	TRBJ2-2	-	CASSLDVSGELFF	TGTGCCAGCAGCTTAGATGTCTCCGGGGAGCTGTTTTTT
-	TRBV7-8	TRBJ1-6	-	CASSLNMIPYNSPLHF	TGTGCCAGCAGCTTAAACATGATCCCCTATAATTCACCCCTCCACTTT
TRBD1	TRBV28	TRBJ1-5	-	CASTTGAYNQPQHF	TGTGCCAGCACCACAGGGGCCTACAATCAGCCCCAGCATTTT
TRBD1	TRBV10-3	TRBJ1-2	-	CAISDRQGGGYTF	TGTGCCATCAGTGATCGACAGGGTGGCGGCTACACCTTC
TRBD1	TRBV10-2	TRBJ1-6	-	CASSAGTGIDSPLHF	TGCGCCAGCAGTGCCGGGACAGGGATTGACTCACCCCTCCACTTT
TRBD2	TRBV11-2	TRBJ2-7	-	CASSSVLGGQWREQYF	TGTGCCAGCAGCTCTGTTTTGGGAGGGCAATGGCGCGAGCAGTACTTC
TRBD1	TRBV30	TRBJ1-5	-	CAWSGQGGNQPQHF	TGTGCCTGGAGTGGACAGGGTGGCAATCAGCCCCAGCATTTT
-	TRBV2	TRBJ2-3	-	CASPGAVLGDTQYF	TGTGCCAGCCCAGGAGCGGTCTTAGGGGATACGCAGTATTTT
-	TRBV28	TRBJ2-4	-	CASSAHPGQKNIQYF	TGTGCCAGCAGTGCCCATCCGGGACAAAAAAACATTCAGTACTTC
TRBD1	TRBV9	TRBJ2-5	-	CASSPTGSRVETQYF	TGTGCCAGCAGCCCGACAGGGAGTAGGGTAGAGACCCAGTACTTC
-	TRBV5-8	TRBJ2-4	-	CASSLLGETAKNIQYF	TGTGCCAGCAGCTTGCTTGGGGAGACGGCCAAAAACATTCAGTACTTC
TRBD1	TRBV7-8	TRBJ2-1	-	CASSHASGGWGSSYNEQFF	TGTGCCAGCAGCCACGCTTCAGGGGGCTGGGGTAGCTCCTACAATGAGCAGTTCTTC
-	TRBV4-2	TRBJ2-1	-	CASSQNRKSSYNEQFF	TGTGCCAGCAGCCAAAACAGAAAGAGCTCCTACAATGAGCAGTTCTTC
-	TRBV25-1	TRBJ2-7	few	CASPEADESYEQYF	TGTGCCAGCCCCGAAGCCGATGAATCCTACGAGCAGTACTTC
TRBD1	TRBV28	TRBJ1-2	-	CASSFPLQGDYGYTF	TGTGCCAGCAGTTTTCCCCTACAGGGGGACTATGGCTACACCTTC
TRBD1	TRBV14	TRBJ2-7	-	CASSQAGQGLRTYEQYF	TGTGCCAGCAGCCAAGCGGGACAGGGTCTTAGGACCTACGAGCAGTACTTC
TRBD1	TRBV4-2	TRBJ2-5	-	CASSHRPGTGVGTQYF	TGTGCCAGCAGCCATCGTCCCGGGACAGGGGTGGGGACCCAGTACTTC
-	TRBV20-1	TRBJ2-3	-	CSARDPSTQYF	TGCAGTGCTAGAGATCCGAGTACGCAGTATTTT
-	TRBV14	TRBJ1-1	-	CASSPGGFWTEAFF	TGTGCCAGCAGCCCCGGCGGGTTTTGGACTGAAGCTTTCTTT
TRBD1	TRBV28	TRBJ2-2	-	CASSPGQGSAGELFF	TGTGCCAGCAGTCCGGGACAGGGATCGGCCGGGGAGCTGTTTTTT
TRBD2	TRBV11-2	TRBJ2-1	-	CASNLLAGSYNEQFF	TGTGCCAGCAATCTACTAGCGGGAAGCTACAATGAGCAGTTCTTC
-	TRBV4-1	TRBJ1-6	few	CASSQGALGRDYNSPLHF	TGCGCCAGCAGCCAAGGGGCCTTGGGCAGGGATTATAATTCACCCCTCCACTTT
TRBD2	TRBV6-1	TRBJ2-1	-	CASSGTSGDEGNEQFF	TGTGCCAGCAGTGGGACTAGCGGGGACGAAGGGAATGAGCAGTTCTTC
-	TRBV7-6	TRBJ1-1	medium-sized	CASSNRDWNTEAFF	TGTGCCAGCAGCAACCGGGACTGGAACACTGAAGCTTTCTTT
-	TRBV2	TRBJ2-1	-	CASTQRAALAGEQFF	TGTGCCAGCACCCAACGGGCCGCCCTTGCGGGGGAGCAGTTCTTC
TRBD2	TRBV4-1	TRBJ2-5	-	CASSQLPAGGPQTQYF	TGCGCCAGCAGCCAATTACCCGCGGGAGGGCCCCAGACCCAGTACTTC
TRBD2	TRBV6-2/TRBV6-3	TRBJ2-7	-	CASSYSAGGIEQYF	TGTGCCAGCAGTTATTCGGCGGGAGGCATCGAGCAGTACTTC
TRBD2	TRBV19	TRBJ2-5	-	CASQETSGGLRKETQYF	TGTGCCAGTCAGGAAACTAGCGGGGGCCTTAGGAAAGAGACCCAGTACTTC
-	TRBV7-9	TRBJ2-3	-	CASRLQDSRQYF	TGTGCCAGCAGACTTCAGGACTCTCGGCAGTATTTT
TRBD1	TRBV28	TRBJ2-1	-	CASSRAGQGYHEQFF	TGTGCCAGCAGCCGTGCGGGACAGGGTTACCATGAGCAGTTCTTC
-	TRBV12-3/TRBV12-4	TRBJ1-1	-	CASSFPGLTEAFF	TGTGCCAGCAGTTTCCCGGGGTTGACTGAAGCTTTCTTT
TRBD1	TRBV29-1	TRBJ2-7	-	CSVGTGYGYEQYF	TGCAGCGTTGGGACAGGGTATGGGTACGAGCAGTACTTC
-	TRBV28	TRBJ2-5	-	CASSNEETQYF	TGTGCCAGCAGTAATGAGGAGACCCAGTACTTC
-	TRBV5-1	TRBJ2-3	-	CASRLGSSVTDTQYF	TGCGCCAGCAGGCTAGGGAGTTCGGTCACAGATACGCAGTATTTT
-	TRBV28	TRBJ2-7	-	CASSLGLWQYF	TGTGCCAGCAGTTTGGGGCTTTGGCAGTACTTC
TRBD1	TRBV4-1	TRBJ1-4	-	CASSQFSLQGEKLFF	TGCGCCAGCAGCCAGTTCTCCCTACAGGGGGAAAAACTGTTTTTT
-	TRBV6-5	TRBJ1-2	-	CASRAPGTYYGYTF	TGTGCCAGCAGGGCCCCCGGGACATATTATGGCTACACCTTC
-	TRBV9	TRBJ1-2	-	CASSVVDSIGYTF	TGTGCCAGCAGCGTAGTCGACAGCATCGGCTACACCTTC
TRBD1	TRBV5-4	TRBJ2-3	-	CASSRTGRDTQYF	TGTGCCAGCAGCAGGACAGGGCGGGATACGCAGTATTTT
-	TRBV19	TRBJ1-1	-	CASRSLQAPEAFF	TGTGCCAGTAGATCGCTACAGGCCCCAGAAGCTTTCTTT
TRBD2	TRBV2	TRBJ2-7	few	CASTPGGGGYEQYF	TGTGCCAGCACTCCTGGCGGGGGAGGCTACGAGCAGTACTTC
TRBD2	TRBV27	TRBJ2-1	-	CASSLSLAGGISSYNEQFF	TGTGCCAGCAGTTTATCCCTAGCGGGAGGGATCTCCTCCTACAATGAGCAGTTCTTC
-	TRBV19	TRBJ1-4	-	CASSAGGLGEKLFF	TGTGCCAGTAGCGCGGGGGGACTAGGGGAAAAACTGTTTTTT
-	TRBV28	TRBJ1-2	-	CASSGGTVGYTF	TGTGCCAGCAGCGGGGGGACGGTTGGCTACACCTTC
-	TRBV14	TRBJ1-2	-	CASSQEGGGYGYTF	TGTGCCAGCAGCCAAGAAGGCGGAGGCTATGGCTACACCTTC
TRBD1	TRBV4-1	TRBJ2-7	few	CASSQRQGSYEQYF	TGCGCCAGCAGCCAGAGACAGGGGTCCTACGAGCAGTACTTC
TRBD2	TRBV24-1	TRBJ2-1	-	CATSDPGTSYYEQFF	TGTGCCACCAGTGATCCCGGGACTAGCTATTATGAGCAGTTCTTC
TRBD1	TRBV18	TRBJ1-1	-	CASSGTGGTEAFF	TGTGCCAGCTCGGGGACAGGGGGGACTGAAGCTTTCTTT
-	TRBV29-1	TRBJ1-1	-	CSVGAPGDAEAFF	TGCAGCGTGGGGGCGCCTGGAGACGCTGAAGCTTTCTTT
-	TRBV19	TRBJ2-1	-	CASSRSLSREQFF	TGTGCCAGTAGTCGGTCCCTCTCGCGCGAGCAGTTCTTC